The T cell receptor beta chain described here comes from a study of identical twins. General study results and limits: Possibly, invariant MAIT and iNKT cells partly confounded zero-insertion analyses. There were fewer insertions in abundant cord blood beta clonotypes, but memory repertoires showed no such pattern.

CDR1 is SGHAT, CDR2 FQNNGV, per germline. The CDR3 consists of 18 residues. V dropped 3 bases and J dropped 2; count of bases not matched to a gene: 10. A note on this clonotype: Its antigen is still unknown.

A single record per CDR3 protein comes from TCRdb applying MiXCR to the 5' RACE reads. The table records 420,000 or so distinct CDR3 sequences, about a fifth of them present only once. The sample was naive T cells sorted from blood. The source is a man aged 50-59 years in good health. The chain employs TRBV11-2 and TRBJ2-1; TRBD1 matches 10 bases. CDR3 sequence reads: CASSFDRGLRITYNEQFF. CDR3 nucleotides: TGTGCCAGCAGCTTCGACAGGGGGCTAAGGATCACCTACAATGAGCAGTTCTTC.